These T cell receptor beta chains were read from a single sample in a study of a mutant IDH1 vaccine in newly diagnosed glioma. Their specific antigens are unknown. TCRdb's copy holds only in-frame clones and misses some; the assay was immunoSEQ multiplex PCR. The sample carries some 60,000 clones, more than 80% recorded once. The sample in question was PBMCs, obtained from a glioma patient whose treatment included an IDH1 peptide vaccine. The receptors were sampled from a woman aged 40 to 50 with glioma. Both conserved end residues are part of each CDR3. A D gene is named only where the DNA matches it firmly. Where a row states a size, it is once, few, many or the class of an expanded clone; other rows omit it.

J gene: TRBJ2-5
clone size: NA
V gene: TRBV4-2
D gene: NA
CDR3 DNA: TGTGCCAGCAGCCAAGGGCTGGGGGTGAAAGAGACCCAGTACTTC
CDR3 protein: CASSQGLGVKETQYF

J gene: TRBJ1-2
clone size: NA
V gene: TRBV5-1
D gene: NA
CDR3 DNA: TGCGCCAGCAGCCCCAGGTCGGGTGGCTATGGCTACACCTTC
CDR3 protein: CASSPRSGGYGYTF

J gene: TRBJ1-2
clone size: NA
V gene: TRBV5-1
D gene: NA
CDR3 DNA: TGCGCCAGCAGCTTGTCAGGGGATGGCTACACCTTC
CDR3 protein: CASSLSGDGYTF

J gene: TRBJ2-2
clone size: NA
V gene: TRBV19
D gene: TRBD1
CDR3 DNA: TGTGCCAGTTCCCGGACAGGGAACACCGGGGAGCTGTTTTTT
CDR3 protein: CASSRTGNTGELFF

J gene: TRBJ2-7
clone size: NA
V gene: TRBV5-1
D gene: NA
CDR3 DNA: TGCGCCAGCAGCTCAAGGGTGGACTACGAGCAGTACTTC
CDR3 protein: CASSSRVDYEQYF

J gene: TRBJ1-4
clone size: NA
V gene: TRBV14
D gene: NA
CDR3 DNA: TGTGCCACCTACCTAAGGGCAACTAATGAAAAACTGTTTTTT
CDR3 protein: CATYLRATNEKLFF

J gene: TRBJ2-2
clone size: once
V gene: TRBV2
D gene: NA
CDR3 DNA: TGTGCCAGCAGTGATGGGGACACCGGGGAGCTGTTTTTT
CDR3 protein: CASSDGDTGELFF

J gene: TRBJ2-2
clone size: few
V gene: TRBV4-3
D gene: NA
CDR3 DNA: TGCGCCAGCAGCCAAGCAGGGGGGTCCACCGGGGAGCTGTTTTTT
CDR3 protein: CASSQAGGSTGELFF

J gene: TRBJ1-2
clone size: NA
V gene: TRBV9
D gene: TRBD1
CDR3 DNA: TGTGCCAGCAGCGTATTGGACAGGGGGGACTATGGCTACACCTTC
CDR3 protein: CASSVLDRGDYGYTF

J gene: TRBJ1-4
clone size: NA
V gene: TRBV10-3
D gene: TRBD1
CDR3 DNA: TGTGCCATCAGTGAACACAGGGGGCAGACTAATGAAAAACTGTTTTTT
CDR3 protein: CAISEHRGQTNEKLFF

J gene: TRBJ1-1
clone size: NA
V gene: TRBV15
D gene: NA
CDR3 DNA: TGTGCCACCAGCAGGGGTAGCCACACTGAAGCTTTCTTT
CDR3 protein: CATSRGSHTEAFF

J gene: TRBJ2-7
clone size: NA
V gene: TRBV6-5
D gene: TRBD2
CDR3 DNA: TGTGCCAGCAGTTACTCCGGCGGGAGGGGGACCTACGAGCAGTACTTC
CDR3 protein: CASSYSGGRGTYEQYF

J gene: TRBJ2-7
clone size: NA
V gene: TRBV10-3
D gene: NA
CDR3 DNA: TGTGCCATCAATCCAGGGCCCCGAAGCGAGCAGTACTTC
CDR3 protein: CAINPGPRSEQYF

J gene: TRBJ2-7
clone size: NA
V gene: TRBV5-1
D gene: TRBD1
CDR3 DNA: TGCGCCAGCAGCTTGGGGGGACAGGTCTCCTACGAGCAGTACTTC
CDR3 protein: CASSLGGQVSYEQYF

J gene: TRBJ2-2
clone size: once
V gene: TRBV5-1
D gene: NA
CDR3 DNA: TGCGCCAGCGGGAACACCGGGGAGCTGTTTTTT
CDR3 protein: CASGNTGELFF

J gene: TRBJ2-5
clone size: NA
V gene: TRBV10-2
D gene: NA
CDR3 DNA: TGCGCCAGCAGTGAGTTCCCCCCGGAGCAGCCGTACCAAGAGACCCAGTACTTC
CDR3 protein: CASSEFPPEQPYQETQYF

J gene: TRBJ2-2
clone size: NA
V gene: TRBV4-1
D gene: NA
CDR3 DNA: TGCGCCAGCAGCCATGGGACGGGGGCGAACACCGGGGAGCTGTTTTTT
CDR3 protein: CASSHGTGANTGELFF

J gene: TRBJ2-3
clone size: NA
V gene: TRBV30
D gene: TRBD2
CDR3 DNA: TGTGCCTGGGGGGCTAGCGGGAGGGGCACAGATACGCAGTATTTT
CDR3 protein: CAWGASGRGTDTQYF

J gene: TRBJ2-7
clone size: NA
V gene: TRBV5-5
D gene: NA
CDR3 DNA: TGTGCCAGCAGCTCAACGGACTCTTTCTACGAGCAGTACTTC
CDR3 protein: CASSSTDSFYEQYF

J gene: TRBJ2-5
clone size: NA
V gene: TRBV13
D gene: NA
CDR3 DNA: TGTGCCAGCAGCTTAGGACAGTCTAGGATGGAGACCCAGTACTTC
CDR3 protein: CASSLGQSRMETQYF

J gene: TRBJ1-3
clone size: NA
V gene: TRBV6-5
D gene: TRBD1
CDR3 DNA: TGTGCCAGCAGTTACCTACAGGGGGGATCTGGAAACACCATATATTTT
CDR3 protein: CASSYLQGGSGNTIYF

J gene: TRBJ1-5
clone size: NA
V gene: TRBV7-2
D gene: TRBD1
CDR3 DNA: TGTGCCAGCAGCACCCGACAGGGCAGCCAGCCCCAGCATTTT
CDR3 protein: CASSTRQGSQPQHF

J gene: TRBJ1-5
clone size: NA
V gene: TRBV4-1
D gene: NA
CDR3 DNA: TGCGCCAGCAGCCCGCAGGGTGGTAATCAGCCCCAGCATTTT
CDR3 protein: CASSPQGGNQPQHF

J gene: TRBJ1-3
clone size: NA
V gene: TRBV11-3
D gene: TRBD1
CDR3 DNA: TGTGCCAGCACCTCCAGGGGGCGCGTAAACACCATATATTTT
CDR3 protein: CASTSRGRVNTIYF

J gene: TRBJ1-2
clone size: NA
V gene: TRBV4-1
D gene: NA
CDR3 DNA: TGCGCCAGCAGCCAACTACGAGGGGGGTTTCGCGGCTACACCTTC
CDR3 protein: CASSQLRGGFRGYTF

J gene: TRBJ2-1
clone size: NA
V gene: TRBV10-3
D gene: NA
CDR3 DNA: TGTGCCATCAGTACCCCAGGACGCCCCGGGCAGTTCTTC
CDR3 protein: CAISTPGRPGQFF

J gene: TRBJ2-7
clone size: NA
V gene: TRBV29-1
D gene: TRBD1
CDR3 DNA: TGCAGCGTTGGCCCCCGCCAGGGGGCTTACGAGCAGTACTTC
CDR3 protein: CSVGPRQGAYEQYF

J gene: TRBJ1-1
clone size: NA
V gene: TRBV5-6
D gene: NA
CDR3 DNA: TGTGCCAGCAGCCCCCCTGGGAGTGGTGAAGCTTTCTTT
CDR3 protein: CASSPPGSGEAFF

J gene: TRBJ1-5
clone size: NA
V gene: TRBV30
D gene: NA
CDR3 DNA: TGTGCCTGGAGTAGGGCCTCCGGCAATCAGCCCCAGCATTTT
CDR3 protein: CAWSRASGNQPQHF

J gene: TRBJ1-1
clone size: NA
V gene: TRBV7-9
D gene: NA
CDR3 DNA: TGTGCCAGCACCACGGGGATGAACACTGAAGCTTTCTTT
CDR3 protein: CASTTGMNTEAFF

J gene: TRBJ2-6
clone size: NA
V gene: TRBV7-6
D gene: TRBD2
CDR3 DNA: TGTGCCAGCAGTCCTACTAGCGGGGGTCTCTCTGGGGCCAACGTCCTGACTTTC
CDR3 protein: CASSPTSGGLSGANVLTF

J gene: TRBJ1-5
clone size: NA
V gene: TRBV30
D gene: NA
CDR3 DNA: TGTGCCTGGAGTGTACAGGGCGGCCAGCCCCAGCATTTT
CDR3 protein: CAWSVQGGQPQHF

J gene: TRBJ2-7
clone size: NA
V gene: TRBV4-2
D gene: TRBD2
CDR3 DNA: TGTGCCAGCAGCCAAGTACTAGCGGGCTCCTACGAGCAGTACTTC
CDR3 protein: CASSQVLAGSYEQYF

J gene: TRBJ1-6
clone size: NA
V gene: TRBV29-1
D gene: TRBD1
CDR3 DNA: TGCAGTCGAGGGGGACAGCGGATTTGCCCCCTCCACTTT
CDR3 protein: CSRGGQRICPLHF

J gene: TRBJ2-3
clone size: NA
V gene: TRBV4-1
D gene: NA
CDR3 DNA: TGCGCCAGCAGCCAACCATGGGACGCCCCGGAGCAGTATTTT
CDR3 protein: CASSQPWDAPEQYF

J gene: TRBJ2-7
clone size: NA
V gene: TRBV6-6
D gene: NA
CDR3 DNA: TGTGCCAGCAGTTACGCCTACGAGCAGTACTTC
CDR3 protein: CASSYAYEQYF

J gene: TRBJ1-1
clone size: NA
V gene: TRBV5-1
D gene: TRBD1
CDR3 DNA: TGCGCCAGCAGCTTGGATAACAGGGGCACTGAAGCTTTCTTT
CDR3 protein: CASSLDNRGTEAFF

J gene: TRBJ2-5
clone size: NA
V gene: TRBV6-1
D gene: TRBD2
CDR3 DNA: TGTGCCAGCAGTGCGAAGGAGCGCGTACTAGCGGGGGGGCGGGAGACCCAGTACTTC
CDR3 protein: CASSAKERVLAGGRETQYF

J gene: TRBJ1-1
clone size: few
V gene: TRBV15
D gene: NA
CDR3 DNA: TGTGCCACCAGCAGAGATTTACTGCCTGAAGCTTTCTTT
CDR3 protein: CATSRDLLPEAFF

J gene: TRBJ2-1
clone size: NA
V gene: TRBV4-3
D gene: NA
CDR3 DNA: TGCGCCAGCAGCCCCACCCTTGGAGGGTTATACAATGAGCAGTTCTTC
CDR3 protein: CASSPTLGGLYNEQFF

J gene: TRBJ1-3
clone size: NA
V gene: TRBV6-1
D gene: NA
CDR3 DNA: TGTGCCAGCAGTGAAGAGACTTACTCTGGAAACACCATATATTTT
CDR3 protein: CASSEETYSGNTIYF

J gene: TRBJ1-2
clone size: NA
V gene: TRBV2
D gene: NA
CDR3 DNA: TGTGCCAGCAGTAAGGGCCAGGGAAACCTCTATGGCTACACCTTC
CDR3 protein: CASSKGQGNLYGYTF

J gene: TRBJ1-1
clone size: NA
V gene: TRBV20-1
D gene: NA
CDR3 DNA: TGCAGTGCTATCGACAGGACTGAAGCTTTCTTT
CDR3 protein: CSAIDRTEAFF

J gene: TRBJ1-4
clone size: NA
V gene: TRBV2
D gene: NA
CDR3 DNA: TGTGCCAGCTATTGTGTCCCTTGTGAAAAACTGTTTTTT
CDR3 protein: CASYCVPCEKLFF

J gene: TRBJ2-5
clone size: NA
V gene: TRBV5-1
D gene: NA
CDR3 DNA: TGCGCCAGCAGCTTAGGGGGGCTTGAGACCCAGTACTTC
CDR3 protein: CASSLGGLETQYF